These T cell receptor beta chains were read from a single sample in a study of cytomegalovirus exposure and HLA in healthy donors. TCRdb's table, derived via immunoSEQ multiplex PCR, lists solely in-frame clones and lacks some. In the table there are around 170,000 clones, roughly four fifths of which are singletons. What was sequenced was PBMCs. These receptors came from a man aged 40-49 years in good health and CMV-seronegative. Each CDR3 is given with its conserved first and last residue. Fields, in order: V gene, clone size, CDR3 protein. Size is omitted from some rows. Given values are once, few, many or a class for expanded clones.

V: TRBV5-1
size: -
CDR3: CASSFNALAGITDTQYF

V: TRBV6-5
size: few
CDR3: CASNPLRDRNTEAFF

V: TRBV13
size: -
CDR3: CASSPVNTEAFF

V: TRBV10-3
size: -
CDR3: CAISESLAEETQYF

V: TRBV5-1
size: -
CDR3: CASSLMPTAGSYNEQFF

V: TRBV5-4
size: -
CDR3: CASSLGLAGVLYGDTGELFF

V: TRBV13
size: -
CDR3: CASSSPGLAPEGEQYF

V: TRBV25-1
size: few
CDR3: CASKGTYDTDTQYF

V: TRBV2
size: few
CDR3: CASRQFTGQRPGNTEAFF

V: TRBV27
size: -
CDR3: CASSVRTSGHEQYF

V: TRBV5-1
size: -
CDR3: CASSLVVTDNPYTF

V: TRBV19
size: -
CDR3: CAGQISGANVLTF

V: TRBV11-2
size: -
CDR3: CASSPREAAYNEQFF

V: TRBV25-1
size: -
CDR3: CASSEHWNEQFF

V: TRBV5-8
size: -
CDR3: CASSLGLVEYNEQFF

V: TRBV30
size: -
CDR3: CAWSSGREYGYTF

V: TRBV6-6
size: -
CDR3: CASTRYGRDTQYF

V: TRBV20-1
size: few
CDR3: CSALQETQYF

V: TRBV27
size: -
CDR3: CASSRRGEAEAFF

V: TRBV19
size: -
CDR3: CASSPYGLAGGSGTDTQYF

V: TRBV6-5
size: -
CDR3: CASSPAGSGNTIYF

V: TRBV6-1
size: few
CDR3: CASSELVRADSEAFF

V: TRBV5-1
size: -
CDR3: CASSLASGLADNEQFF

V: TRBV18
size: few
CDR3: CASSLQWNTEAFF

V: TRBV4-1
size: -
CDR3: CASSRTWPSSVDNVLTF

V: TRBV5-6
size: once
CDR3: CASSSGTGELFF